This is a list of T cell receptor beta chains from one sample in a study of spatial heterogeneity in lung cancer. TCRdb reprocessed the 5' RACE reads with MiXCR, giving one entry per CDR3 protein. The sample carries fewer than 20,000 distinct CDR3 sequences, about 22% recorded once. Material: PBMCs, obtained at surgery. The source is a female donor with early-stage non-small cell lung cancer. CDR3s include the opening cysteine and the closing phenylalanine or tryptophan. The D gene is left open where the match is weak. Rows may omit the clone size; those that give it use once, few, many or a size class.

TRBV12-3/TRBV12-4	few	TRBD2	TRBJ2-3	16	TGTGCCAGCAGTTTGTTACTAGCGGGGACGACAGATACGCAGTATTTT	CASSLLLAGTTDTQYF
TRBV30	many	TRBD2	TRBJ2-3	11	TGTGCCTGGACCCCCGGGCGGGAGCTGTATTTT	CAWTPGRELYF
TRBV4-3	many	.	TRBJ1-3	13	TGCGCCAGCAGCCAAGATCTAGGAAACACCATATATTTT	CASSQDLGNTIYF
TRBV7-2	many	TRBD1	TRBJ1-3	14	TGTGCCAGCAGCCCGGACAGGGCTAGGAACACCATATATTTT	CASSPDRARNTIYF
TRBV23-1	many	.	TRBJ2-5	13	TGCGCCAGCAGTCAGAGCAACCAAGAGACCCAGTACTTC	CASSQSNQETQYF
TRBV6-5	many	TRBD1	TRBJ2-5	13	TGTGCCAGCAGTTACCGGGACAGGGAGACCCAGTACTTC	CASSYRDRETQYF
TRBV20-1	few	.	TRBJ1-4	13	TGCAGTGCCGCGAATGCGGCTAATGAAAAACTGTTTTTT	CSAANAANEKLFF
TRBV29-1	many	.	TRBJ1-1	13	TGCAGCGTCACGACAGGATTGAACACTGAAGCTTTCTTT	CSVTTGLNTEAFF
TRBV11-2	many	.	TRBJ2-1	12	TGTGCCAGCAGCTCCCTGGGAAATGAGCAGTTCTTC	CASSSLGNEQFF
TRBV4-3	medium-sized	.	TRBJ1-1	13	TGCGCCTCTCTTGCAATGCGGAACACTGAAGCTTTCTTT	CASLAMRNTEAFF
TRBV7-2	many	TRBD2	TRBJ2-7	16	TGTGCCAGCAGCTTAAGGGGACGAGCGGGAGACTACGAGCAGTACTTC	CASSLRGRAGDYEQYF
TRBV3-1	once	.	TRBJ2-5	15	TGTGTCAGCAGCCAGTACATAGCGGTGGAAGAGACCCAGTACTTC	CVSSQYIAVEETQYF
TRBV6-6	many	.	TRBJ2-5	16	TGTGCCAGCAGTCACGAGGTCCTAGCAGCACAAGAGACCCAGTACTTC	CASSHEVLAAQETQYF
TRBV9	once	TRBD2	TRBJ2-7	16	TGTGCCAGCAGCGTAGGAGGCGGGAGCAGCTTATACGAGCAGTACTTC	CASSVGGGSSLYEQYF
TRBV7-2	many	.	TRBJ2-1	14	TGTGCCAGCAGCTTACGGGGCTCCTACAATGAGCAGTTCTTC	CASSLRGSYNEQFF
TRBV5-1	.	.	TRBJ1-6	16	TGCGCCAGCCGAGAGGACTCTCGCTCCTATAATTCACCCCTCCACTTT	CASREDSRSYNSPLHF
TRBV4-3	.	TRBD2	TRBJ2-1	16	TGCGCCAGCAGCCAAGGGCGCGGGGGGACCTACAATGAGCAGTTCTTC	CASSQGRGGTYNEQFF
TRBV28	.	.	TRBJ1-1	13	TGTGCCAGCCGTTACGTGACTACAGATGAAGCTTTCTTT	CASRYVTTDEAFF
TRBV5-1	.	TRBD1	TRBJ2-2	16	TGCGCCAGCAGCTTTACAGGGGGCTATAGCACCGGGGAGCTGTTTTTT	CASSFTGGYSTGELFF
TRBV15	many	TRBD1	TRBJ2-7	14	TGTGCCACCAGCAGAAGACAGGGGGCCCACGAGCAGTACTTC	CATSRRQGAHEQYF
TRBV19	many	.	TRBJ1-1	15	TGTGCCAGTAGTACGGTAGGCCGCTTGAACACTGAAGCTTTCTTT	CASSTVGRLNTEAFF
TRBV11-3	.	.	TRBJ2-1	15	TGTGCCAGCAGCTCACCGGGACTCGCCGGGAATGAGCAGTTCTTC	CASSSPGLAGNEQFF
TRBV6-2/TRBV6-3	.	.	TRBJ2-7	14	TGTGCCAGCAGTTACTCGACCGGCCTCTACGAGCAGTACTTC	CASSYSTGLYEQYF
TRBV29-1	many	TRBD2	TRBJ2-5	17	TGCAGCGTTGTCGTCGGGACTAGCGGGAGGACCCAAGAGACCCAGTACTTC	CSVVVGTSGRTQETQYF
TRBV6-5	.	TRBD2	TRBJ2-1	18	TGTGCCAGCAGTTACTTAGCGGGGGCTGGGAGCTCCTACAATGAGCAGTTCTTC	CASSYLAGAGSSYNEQFF
TRBV12-3/TRBV12-4	.	.	TRBJ1-5	12	TGTGCCAGCAGTTACCTGGGGGAGCCCCAGCATTTT	CASSYLGEPQHF
TRBV6-2/TRBV6-3	.	TRBD1	TRBJ2-2	19	TGTGCCAGCAGACATACTTCGGGACAGGGATGGGCCACCGGCGGGGAGCTGTTTTTT	CASRHTSGQGWATGGELFF
TRBV12-5	many	.	TRBJ2-1	14	TGTGCTAGTGGTTTGGTACCGAACAGGGAGATGCAGTTCTTC	CASGLVPNREMQFF
TRBV19	many	TRBD2	TRBJ2-7	15	TGTGCCAGTAGTCTTAGCAGGACTAGCGCCTACGAGCAGTACTTC	CASSLSRTSAYEQYF
TRBV20-1	many	.	TRBJ1-2	11	TGCAGTGCTAGCAATAACTATGGCTACACCTTC	CSASNNYGYTF
TRBV7-2	many	.	TRBJ2-5	14	TGTGCCAGCAGCTCCAGACTGGAGGGGGAGACCCAGTACTTC	CASSSRLEGETQYF
TRBV7-9	.	TRBD2	TRBJ2-3	16	TGTGCCAGCAGCTCCCGGACTAGCCTTTACACAGATACGCAGTATTTT	CASSSRTSLYTDTQYF
TRBV20-1	many	TRBD1	TRBJ2-7	12	TGCAGTGCTACCCCAGGGGGAAGGGAGCAGTACTTC	CSATPGGREQYF
TRBV7-2	few	.	TRBJ2-7	13	TGTGCCAGCAGCCCCCGTCCAGTTTCGGAGCAGTACTTC	CASSPRPVSEQYF
TRBV20-1	medium-sized	.	TRBJ2-7	13	TGCAGTGCTAGAACGACGGCAGGCTACGAGCAGTACTTC	CSARTTAGYEQYF
TRBV6-5	few	.	TRBJ2-1	15	TGTGCCAGCAGTTACGGAATCTGGGCCTACAATGAGCAGTTCTTC	CASSYGIWAYNEQFF
TRBV7-9	many	TRBD1	TRBJ1-2	14	TGTGCCAGCAGCCCACAGGGGGAAGGCTATGGCTACACCTTC	CASSPQGEGYGYTF
TRBV5-1	.	.	TRBJ2-5	16	TGCGCCAGCAGCTTGGATTCGACAGGCCCTCAAGAGACCCAGTCCTTC	CASSLDSTGPQETQSF
TRBV6-5	medium-sized	.	TRBJ1-3	15	TGTGCCAGCAGTCTCGATGGGGGGGTCGGAAACACCATATATTTT	CASSLDGGVGNTIYF
TRBV7-2	many	TRBD2	TRBJ2-7	15	TGTGCCAGCAGCTTAGTGGGACTAGCGGGATACGAGCAGTACTTC	CASSLVGLAGYEQYF
TRBV5-1	few	.	TRBJ2-1	16	TGCGCCAGCAGCTTGGACCGGCGTAGCTCCTACAATGAGCAGTTCTTC	CASSLDRRSSYNEQFF
TRBV7-2	.	.	TRBJ2-5	14	TGTGCCAGCAGCTTAGGTGGAGGACAAGAGACCCAGTACTTC	CASSLGGGQETQYF
TRBV6-6	medium-sized	.	TRBJ2-2	13	TGTGCCAGCATCGCAAATCCGGGCGGGGAGCTGTTTTTT	CASIANPGGELFF
TRBV7-2	.	.	TRBJ1-2	15	TGTGCCAGCAGCTCGTCGAGGGCCGGGAGCTATGGCTACACCTTC	CASSSSRAGSYGYTF
TRBV4-3	.	.	TRBJ2-3	14	TGCGCCAGCAGCCAAGCACAGAGCACAGATACGCAGTATTTT	CASSQAQSTDTQYF
TRBV3-1	.	.	TRBJ2-7	14	TGTGCCAGCAGCCGAGGACAGAGCTCCTACGAGCAGTACTTC	CASSRGQSSYEQYF